These 19 T cell receptor beta chains were all obtained from the same sample, sequenced in a study of PD-L1 blockade in urothelial cancer. The assay was immunoSEQ multiplex PCR, and TCRdb's table has in-frame clones only and misses some. The table records 40,000 or so clones, roughly 80% of them present only once. The material was PBMCs, obtained around atezolizumab (anti-PD-L1) treatment. The receptors derive from a man between 65 and 85 years old with urothelial cancer.

The chain joins TRBV27 to TRBJ1-3; D gene unclear. Per germline, CDR1 MNHEY and CDR2 SMNVEV (reference sequence). The CDR3 totals 15 residues. Trimming left V 3 bases short and J 0 bases short, with 9 bases between. Here the CDR3 reads CASSLSVSSGNTIYF. CDR3 nucleotide sequence: TGTGCCAGCAGTTTGTCAGTTTCCTCTGGAAACACCATATATTTT.

This clone was recorded a few times. The chain combines TRBV9 with TRBJ1-4, with 8 bases matching TRBD1. Germline-derived CDR1 and CDR2 are SGDLS and YYNGEE. With V trimmed by 3 bases and J by 14 bases, 12 bases remained unmatched. The CDR3 covers 14 residues. CDR3 DNA: TGTGCCAGCAGCGCTGGACAGGGAGCCTGGAGGCTGTTTTTT. Translating it yields CASSAGQGAWRLFF.

The table lists this clone with a few counts. This chain links TRBV5-6 with TRBJ1-1; 10 bases are a match to TRBD1. Looked up from germline, CDR1 is SGHDT and CDR2 is YYEEEE. Losses at the gene ends were 4 bases for V and 5 bases for J; bases not matched to a gene: 11. The CDR3 length is 16 residues. For the CDR3, the DNA is TGTGCCAGCAGCCGTCCCGGGACAGGGGTGGAAACTGAAGCTTTCTTT. This gives the protein CASSRPGTGVETEAFF.

CDR3 sequence: CASSVDGTGTYEQYF. The CDR3 coding sequence is TGCGCCAGCAGCGTGGACGGGACAGGGACCTACGAGCAGTACTTC. The V call is TRBV5-1, the J call TRBJ2-7; 9 bases align to TRBD1. This CDR3 has 15 residues. Trimming at V came to 4 bases and at J to 2 bases, leaving 7 bases not matched to a gene. Per germline, CDR1 SGHRS and CDR2 YFSETQ. Drawing the rest from reference TRBV5-1 and TRBJ2-7, the complete variable domain is KAGVTQTPRYLIKTRGQQVTLSCSPISGHRSVSWYQQTPGQGLQFLFEYFSETQRNKGNFPGRFSGRQFSNSRSEMNVSTLELGDSALYLCASSVDGTGTYEQYFGPGTRLTVT.

The chain recombines TRBV18 with TRBJ1-2, with TRBD1 as a possible D gene (5 bases). The CDR3 is made up of 16 amino acids. Germline V CDR1 and CDR2: KGHSH, LQKENI. Trimming left V 3 bases short and J 4 bases short, with 18 bases between. Here the CDR3 DNA reads TGTGCCAGCTCACCCCGGAGGGGAGAAACCCTCTATGGCTACACCTTC. Its protein product is CASSPRRGETLYGYTF.

The sample holds one count of this clone. J is TRBJ1-2 and V is TRBV5-1, with D perhaps matching TRBD1 (6 bases). Germline values: CDR1 SGHRS, CDR2 YFSETQ. CDR3 length: 15 amino acids. Between the trimmed V and J ends, which lost 1 base and 0 bases, there was a span of 10 bases. The CDR3 sequence is CASSLTAGANYGYTF. In DNA form, the CDR3 reads TGCGCCAGCAGCTTGACGGCAGGGGCTAACTATGGCTACACCTTC.

The gene calls are TRBV6-8 and TRBJ2-7; D may be TRBD1 (5 bases). Germline CDR1 and CDR2: MNHGY and SAAAGT. Between the trimmed V and J ends, which lost 0 bases and 2 bases, there was a span of 14 bases. This CDR3 comprises 16 residues. The CDR3 coding sequence is TGTGCCAGCAGTTACTCTCGGACAAAGGCTACCTACGAGCAGTACTTC. It yields the protein CASSYSRTKATYEQYF.

The chain links TRBV9 to TRBJ2-3; unclear D gene. Germline V gene lookup returns CDR1 SGDLS and CDR2 YYNGEE. The CDR3 consists of 15 residues. Trimming took off 0 bases at V and 2 bases at J, with 10 bases between the two ends. DNA for the CDR3: TGTGCCAGCAGCGTAGAACAGTTTTACACAGATACGCAGTATTTT. This sequence encodes CASSVEQFYTDTQYF.

This clone was seen just once. The chain has TRBV19 and TRBJ1-4, with a weak D call TRBD1 (5 bases). The CDR3 length is 13 residues. The V end was cut by 8 bases, the J end by 5 bases, with 12 bases between. Germline values: CDR1 LNHDA, CDR2 SQIVND (reference sequence). The CDR3 DNA reads as TGTGCCAGTCTACAGGCGGAGAATGAAAAACTGTTTTTT. The encoded protein is CASLQAENEKLFF.

The J gene is TRBJ1-1, the V gene TRBV7-9, with D perhaps TRBD1 (6 bases). V was shortened by 4 bases and J by 1 base, with 19 bases between the two germline ends. CDR1 and CDR2 (germline): SEHNR, FQNEAQ (reference sequence). There are 17 residues in the CDR3. DNA of the CDR3: TGTGCCAGCAGCTCCCCAGGGGAGGGACACCCGAACACTGAAGCTTTCTTT. It yields the protein CASSSPGEGHPNTEAFF.

The rearrangement links TRBV18 to TRBJ2-7, with 7 bases fitting TRBD1. The CDR3 runs 14 residues. Trimming removed 2 bases from V and 0 bases from J; junction bases left unmatched: 1. Germline V gene data show CDR1 as KGHSH and CDR2 as LQKENI. The CDR3 nucleotides are TGTGCCAGCTCACCAGGACAGGACTCCTACGAGCAGTACTTC. Protein: CASSPGQDSYEQYF.

The V and J genes are TRBV4-3 and TRBJ1-2; D gene uncertain. The CDR3 is 15 residues long. The V end was cut by 2 bases, the J end by 5 bases, with 15 bases between. Germline CDR1 reads LGHNA; CDR2 reads YSLEER. The CDR3 region is CASSQPGSRLYGYTF. The CDR3 DNA sequence: TGCGCCAGCAGCCAACCCGGGTCTCGCCTGTATGGCTACACCTTC.

This clone is a singleton in its sample. This chain links TRBV18 with TRBJ2-2, with D perhaps TRBD2 (5 bases). The V end was cut by 6 bases, the J end by 3 bases, with 11 bases between. CDR1 KGHSH and CDR2 LQKENI come from the germline V gene. There are 14 residues in the CDR3. Here the CDR3 DNA reads TGTGCCAGCTCCCTGCGGGTTGACACCGGGGAGCTGTTTTTT. This codes for CASSLRVDTGELFF.

The chain is built from TRBV19 and TRBJ2-7; 8 positions match TRBD2. V lost 1 base and J lost 1; bases outside the gene matches: 9. In germline, CDR1 is LNHDA, CDR2 SQIVND (reference sequence). This CDR3 contains 17 residues. The CDR3 is CASSIALTTSESYEQYF. Here the CDR3 DNA reads TGTGCCAGTAGTATAGCCCTAACGACTAGCGAGTCCTACGAGCAGTACTTC. Filled out from reference TRBV19 and TRBJ2-7, the complete variable domain reads DGGITQSPKYLFRKEGQNVTLSCEQNLNHDAMYWYRQDPGQGLRLIYYSQIVNDFQKGDIAEGYSVSREKKESFPLTVTSAQKNPTAFYLCASSIALTTSESYEQYFGPGTRLTVT.

The chain recombines TRBV7-2 with TRBJ2-7; D remains unclear. Trimming pared 5 bases from V and 0 bases from J, leaving 11 bases between. Per the germline V gene, CDR1 is SGHTA and CDR2 is FQGNSA. CDR3 length equals 14 residues. DNA of the CDR3: TGTGCCAGCAGCCCAGTAAGTCGCTCCTACGAGCAGTACTTC. This encodes CASSPVSRSYEQYF.

This clone was detected many times. CDR3 sequence: CASKFRFF. The CDR3 coding sequence is TGTGCCAGCAAATTCAGATTCTTC. The V and J genes are TRBV21-1 and TRBJ2-1; TRBD1, the table's D call, lacks a check against the DNA. TRBV21-1 is labeled a pseudogene. The length of the CDR3 is 8 residues.

In its sample, this clone was seen a few times. The genes are TRBV9 and TRBJ2-7, with D uncertain. This CDR3 region has 14 residues. The V and J ends lost 0 bases and 0 bases respectively, with 7 bases between them. Germline CDR1 is SGDLS and CDR2 is YYNGEE. The CDR3 loop reads CASSVDHSSYEQYF. The DNA of the CDR3 is TGTGCCAGCAGCGTAGATCATAGCTCCTACGAGCAGTACTTC. Full variable domain (outside the CDR3, taken from reference TRBV9 and TRBJ2-7): DSGVTQTPKHLITATGQRVTLRCSPRSGDLSVYWYQQSLDQGLQFLIQYYNGEERAKGNILERFSAQQFPDLHSELNLSSLELGDSALYFCASSVDHSSYEQYFGPGTRLTVT.

V usage is TRBV28 and J usage is TRBJ2-2, with 8 bases that match TRBD1. J was trimmed by 2 bases and V by 6 bases; bases with no gene match: 8. The CDR3 runs 16 residues. Germline V lookup: CDR1 MDHEN, CDR2 SYDVKM. This CDR3 is CASRSPGQGNTGELFF. CDR3 DNA sequence: TGTGCCAGCAGGAGCCCTGGACAGGGAAACACCGGGGAGCTGTTTTTT.

The chain combines TRBV5-1 with TRBJ2-2, with D perhaps matching TRBD2 (6 bases). In germline, CDR1 is SGHRS, CDR2 YFSETQ. The CDR3 runs 14 residues. The V end was cut by 2 bases, the J end by 7 bases, with 12 bases between. The CDR3 coding sequence is TGCGCCAGCAGCTTTTCGGTAGCGGACGGGGAGCTGTTTTTT. Residues: CASSFSVADGELFF.